What follows are 30 T cell receptor beta chains derived from one specimen sequenced in a study of STAT5B mutations in CD4+ large granular lymphocyte leukemia. Produced via immunoSEQ multiplex PCR; TCRdb's table is partial and in-frame only. The repertoire holds some 38,000 clones, with 65% to 90% as singletons. The source material was CD4+ T cells from blood buffy coats. These receptors all come from a human donor in good health.

The rearrangement uses TRBV5-1 and TRBJ2-5; 10 bases line up with TRBD1. The V gene end was trimmed by 4 bases and the J gene end by 8 bases; junction bases not matched to a gene: 14. Germline-derived CDR1 and CDR2 are SGHRS and YFSETQ. The CDR3 is 16 amino acids. CDR3 nucleotides: TGCGCCAGCAGCAACCCGGGACAGGGGAATTCCCCCACCCAGTACTTC. It translates to CASSNPGQGNSPTQYF. Full variable domain (outside the CDR3, taken from reference TRBV5-1 and TRBJ2-5): KAGVTQTPRYLIKTRGQQVTLSCSPISGHRSVSWYQQTPGQGLQFLFEYFSETQRNKGNFPGRFSGRQFSNSRSEMNVSTLELGDSALYLCASSNPGQGNSPTQYFGPGTRLLVL.

The V gene is TRBV14, the J gene TRBJ2-7; D remains ambiguous. The CDR3 length is 12 residues. Germline V CDR1 and CDR2: SGHDN, FVKESK. The V gene lost 1 base and the J gene lost 6 bases, with 7 bases spanning the gap. CDR3 loop: CASSQVIGEQYF. The DNA of the CDR3 is TGTGCCAGCAGCCAAGTTATAGGCGAGCAGTACTTC. Based on the CDR3 plus reference TRBV14 and TRBJ2-7, the full variable domain is EAGVTQFPSHSVIEKGQTVTLRCDPISGHDNLYWYRRVMGKEIKFLLHFVKESKQDESGMPNNRFLAERTGGTYSTLKVQPAELEDSGVYFCASSQVIGEQYFGPGTRLTVT.

This clone showed up just a few times. The chain employs TRBV2 and TRBJ1-5, with TRBD1 matching over 7 bases. Germline V gene sequence: CDR1 SNHLY, CDR2 FYNNEI. The CDR3 is 16 amino acids. J was trimmed by 2 bases and V by 3 bases; bases with no gene match: 7. CDR3 sequence (DNA): TGTGCCAGCAGTGACTCCAGGGGGATGGGCAATCAGCCCCAGCATTTT. This codes for CASSDSRGMGNQPQHF.

This clone was counted a single time. CDR3 loop: CASNPNEDSLNTEAFF. The CDR3 nucleotides are TGTGCCAGCAACCCGAATGAGGACAGCCTTAACACTGAAGCTTTCTTT. This chain joins TRBV21-1 and TRBJ1-1; the table's D gene call, TRBD1, was not cross checked with the DNA. TRBV21-1 represents a pseudogene. CDR3 length equals 16 residues.

This rearrangement joins TRBV6-1 to TRBJ1-2, with 9 positions matching TRBD1. The CDR3 sequence is 13 residues long. Germline trimming cut 6 bases from V and 3 bases from J; bases unmatched to any gene: 2. The V gene's germline CDR1 is MNHNS and CDR2 SASEGT. DNA for the CDR3: TGTGCCAGCAGGGGGACAGGGCACTATGGCTACACCTTC. Its protein product is CASRGTGHYGYTF.

V and J are TRBV28 and TRBJ2-7; 11 positions agree with TRBD2. The CDR3 length is 17 residues. Germline CDR1 and CDR2: MDHEN and SYDVKM. After removal of 5 bases from V and 1 base from J, the junction contained 10 bases not matched to a gene. CDR3 sequence: CASSPTFLAGGSYEQYF. The CDR3 bases are TGTGCCAGCAGTCCCACATTTCTAGCGGGAGGATCCTACGAGCAGTACTTC.

The sample holds a few counts of this clone. The rearrangement uses TRBV25-1 and TRBJ2-7; D ambiguous. The CDR3 consists of 13 residues. With 1 base removed from V and 5 bases from J, the gap between germline ends came to 9 bases. Germline values: CDR1 MGHDK, CDR2 SYGVNS. The CDR3 DNA follows: TGTGCCAGCAGTGAATCCAGGTCGGACGAGCAGTACTTC. It encodes CASSESRSDEQYF.

The chain uses TRBV5-4 and TRBJ2-2, with D possibly TRBD1 on 6 matching bases. Trimming took 4 bases from V and 2 from J, leaving 15 bases between them. The CDR3 consists of 16 residues. CDR1 and CDR2 from the germline V gene are SGHNT and YYREEE (reference sequence). CDR3: CASSPGQGPNTGELFF. CDR3 bases: TGTGCCAGCAGCCCGGGGCAGGGGCCTAACACCGGGGAGCTGTTTTTT.

This clone came up once. The J gene is TRBJ2-7, the V gene TRBV19; TRBD1 matches 10 bases. This CDR3 has 15 residues. V lost 4 bases and J lost 3; bases outside the gene matches: 6. CDR1 is LNHDA, CDR2 SQIVND, per germline (reference sequence). CDR3 region: CASSSPGTGDYEQYF. CDR3 in DNA: TGTGCCAGTAGTAGCCCCGGGACAGGGGACTACGAGCAGTACTTC. The full variable domain, in which reference TRBV19 and TRBJ2-7 provide the parts outside the CDR3, is DGGITQSPKYLFRKEGQNVTLSCEQNLNHDAMYWYRQDPGQGLRLIYYSQIVNDFQKGDIAEGYSVSREKKESFPLTVTSAQKNPTAFYLCASSSPGTGDYEQYFGPGTRLTVT.

Here the CDR3 reads CASSTYGPNEKLFF. In nucleotides, the CDR3 is TGTGCCAGCAGCACTTACGGCCCTAATGAAAAACTGTTTTTT. The V and J genes are TRBV7-9 and TRBJ1-4; D ambiguous. Trimming left V 5 bases short and J 3 bases short, with 10 bases between. The CDR3 is 14 residues long. Germline CDR1 SEHNR, CDR2 FQNEAQ (reference sequence).

This clone was picked up one time. The chain couples TRBV9 to TRBJ2-5; 9 bases align to TRBD2. The CDR3 length is 19 residues. Germline V CDR1 and CDR2: SGDLS, YYNGEE. The J segment lost 5 bases and the V segment lost 4 bases, leaving 21 bases of the junction unmatched. CDR3 sequence: CASSNRHEGLAGDSETQYF. DNA of the CDR3: TGTGCCAGCAGCAATCGACACGAAGGTTTAGCGGGAGATAGCGAGACCCAGTACTTC.

The chain couples TRBV18 to TRBJ1-1, with D hard to call. Germline V CDR1 and CDR2: KGHSH, LQKENI. Trimming shortened V by 1 base and J by 1 base, and 4 bases separated the two germline ends. The CDR3 contains 13 residues. CDR3 protein: CASSPLRNTEAFF. The DNA of the CDR3 is TGTGCCAGCTCACCACTCAGGAACACTGAAGCTTTCTTT.

The rearrangement joins TRBV6-1 to TRBJ2-7; 8 bases match TRBD2. Per the germline V gene, CDR1 is MNHNS and CDR2 is SASEGT. V was pared by 7 bases and J by 7 bases, with 9 bases of the junction left unmatched. This CDR3 spans 13 amino acids. The CDR3 protein is CASKVGGAGEQYF. The CDR3 DNA reads TGTGCCAGCAAAGTCGGGGGGGCGGGTGAGCAGTACTTC.

The chain recombines TRBV19 with TRBJ1-2; 9 bases agree with TRBD1. The CDR3 contains 15 residues. Germline assignment: CDR1 LNHDA and CDR2 SQIVND (reference sequence). V was pared by 1 base and J by 7 bases, with 7 bases of the junction left unmatched. The DNA of the CDR3 is TGTGCCAGTAGTATAGTAGAACAGGGGGCCCGTGGCTACACCTTC. It encodes CASSIVEQGARGYTF. Complete variable domain (other parts from reference TRBV19 and TRBJ1-2): DGGITQSPKYLFRKEGQNVTLSCEQNLNHDAMYWYRQDPGQGLRLIYYSQIVNDFQKGDIAEGYSVSREKKESFPLTVTSAQKNPTAFYLCASSIVEQGARGYTFGSGTRLTVV.

This rearrangement joins TRBV30 to TRBJ1-5; D call uncertain. The V end was cut by 4 bases, the J end by 0 bases, with 7 bases between. Per germline, CDR1 GTSNPN and CDR2 SVGIG (reference sequence). CDR3 size: 13 residues. As DNA, the CDR3 is TGTGCCTGGACTCTGGATAGCAATCAGCCCCAGCATTTT. It is translated as CAWTLDSNQPQHF.

The rearrangement links TRBV9 to TRBJ1-3; D not resolved. CDR1 and CDR2 from the germline V gene are SGDLS and YYNGEE. The CDR3 has 14 residues. Trimming removed 0 bases at V and 3 bases at J, with 7 bases between. The DNA for the CDR3 is TGTGCCAGCAGCGTAGATTCGGGTGGAAACACCATATATTTT. Its protein product is CASSVDSGGNTIYF. Supplemented by reference TRBV9 and TRBJ1-3, the full variable domain reads DSGVTQTPKHLITATGQRVTLRCSPRSGDLSVYWYQQSLDQGLQFLIQYYNGEERAKGNILERFSAQQFPDLHSELNLSSLELGDSALYFCASSVDSGGNTIYFGEGSWLTVV.

This sequence joins TRBV28 and TRBJ2-1; TRBD2 agrees at 9 bases. Per germline, CDR1 MDHEN and CDR2 SYDVKM. There are 12 residues in the CDR3. Trimming at V came to 2 bases and at J to 13 bases, leaving 3 bases not matched to a gene. Here the CDR3 reads CASSLVAGDQFF. DNA of the CDR3: TGTGCCAGCAGTTTAGTAGCGGGAGATCAGTTCTTC.

CDR3 protein: CASSLGPGSFYEQYF. CDR3 nucleotides: TGTGCCAGCAGCTTAGGCCCAGGGTCTTTTTACGAGCAGTACTTC. This chain joins TRBV11-2 and TRBJ2-7; a possible D gene is TRBD1 (5 bases). Germline V gene lookup returns CDR1 SGHAT and CDR2 FQNNGV. The germline V and J ends were trimmed by 1 base and 4 bases, with 14 bases remaining between them. This CDR3 has 15 amino acids.

The J gene is TRBJ2-3, the V gene TRBV7-3; TRBD1 matches at 8 bases. The ends lost 3 bases at V and 5 bases at J; junction bases unmatched: 4. This CDR3 contains 14 residues. Germline loops: CDR1 SGHTA, CDR2 FQGTGA. The CDR3 bases are TGTGCCAGCAGCTTGGGACAGGAAAGAGATACGCAGTATTTT. Amino acid sequence: CASSLGQERDTQYF.

The chain couples TRBV2 to TRBJ2-3; D not resolved. The CDR3 runs to 15 residues. The V gene's germline CDR1 is SNHLY and CDR2 FYNNEI. Trimming took off 4 bases at V and 0 bases at J, with 11 bases between the two ends. In DNA, the CDR3 is TGTGCCAGCAGTGTTGCGACGACTAGCACAGATACGCAGTATTTT. Its protein is CASSVATTSTDTQYF.

V is TRBV9 and J is TRBJ1-1; D remains ambiguous. Between the trimmed V and J ends, which lost 4 bases and 0 bases, there was a span of 4 bases. From germline, CDR1 is SGDLS and CDR2 YYNGEE. CDR3 length equals 12 residues. Written as DNA, the CDR3 is TGTGCCAGCAGCCCCCTGAACACTGAAGCTTTCTTT. Its translation is CASSPLNTEAFF.

The rearrangement uses TRBV27 and TRBJ2-7; 9 bases are shared with TRBD1. This CDR3 has 16 amino acids. After removal of 5 bases from V and 0 bases from J, the junction contained 8 bases not matched to a gene. CDR1 is MNHEY, CDR2 SMNVEV, per germline (reference sequence). The CDR3: CASSIQGASSSYEQYF. CDR3 sequence (DNA): TGTGCCAGCAGTATACAGGGGGCGTCCAGCTCCTACGAGCAGTACTTC.

V gene TRBV7-9 combines with J gene TRBJ2-5; 13 bases are shared with TRBD2. J was trimmed by 5 bases and V by 5 bases; bases with no gene match: 5. The CDR3 spans 15 residues. Germline lookup yields CDR1 SEHNR and CDR2 FQNEAQ (reference sequence). CDR3 nucleotide sequence: TGTGCCAGCAGCCCCGGGACTAGCGGGGTGGAGACCCAGTACTTC. Protein sequence: CASSPGTSGVETQYF.

The rearrangement uses TRBV5-1 and TRBJ2-6; D is unresolved. With 0 bases removed from V and 0 bases from J, the gap between germline ends came to 7 bases. Looked up from germline, CDR1 is SGHRS and CDR2 is YFSETQ. This CDR3 region has 16 residues. The CDR3 here is CASSLDTFSGANVLTF. DNA for the CDR3: TGCGCCAGCAGCTTGGACACCTTCTCTGGGGCCAACGTCCTGACTTTC.

This rearrangement joins TRBV30 to TRBJ1-4; the match to TRBD1 covers 7 bases. CDR3 length equals 13 residues. From germline, CDR1 is GTSNPN and CDR2 SVGIG (reference sequence). V lost 2 bases, J lost 7 bases, and 4 bases stayed unmatched. The CDR3 DNA sequence: TGTGCCTGGAGTCCGGGACAGCCTGAAAAACTGTTTTTT. Translation: CAWSPGQPEKLFF. Full variable domain (missing parts from reference TRBV30 and TRBJ1-4): SQTIHQWPATLVQPVGSPLSLECTVEGTSNPNLYWYRQAAGRGLQLLFYSVGIGQISSEVPQNLSASRPQDRQFILSSKKLLLSDSGFYLCAWSPGQPEKLFFGSGTQLSVL.

CDR3 DNA: TGTGCCAGCAGCTTACTAACAGGGGGCGCGGGGACTGAAGCTTTCTTT. This encodes CASSLLTGGAGTEAFF. The chain joins TRBV11-2 to TRBJ1-1, with TRBD1 matching over 9 bases. Trimming cost V 2 bases and J 5 bases; bases outside gene matches: 9. Germline assignment: CDR1 SGHAT and CDR2 FQNNGV. The CDR3 covers 16 residues. The entire variable domain, with the rest obtained from reference TRBV11-2 and TRBJ1-1, is as follows: EAGVAQSPRYKIIEKRQSVAFWCNPISGHATLYWYQQILGQGPKLLIQFQNNGVVDDSQLPKDRFSAERLKGVDSTLKIQPAKLEDSAVYLCASSLLTGGAGTEAFFGQGTRLTVV.

V is TRBV28 and J is TRBJ1-2, with D possibly TRBD1 on 5 matching bases. This CDR3 contains 13 residues. The germline V gene has CDR1 MDHEN and CDR2 SYDVKM. The germline V and J ends were trimmed by 1 base and 8 bases, with 11 bases remaining between them. The CDR3 reads CASSLFRDGGYTF. CDR3 coding DNA: TGTGCCAGCAGTTTATTTCGGGACGGAGGCTACACCTTC.

This chain uses TRBV6-5 with TRBJ1-3; TRBD1 aligns across 9 bases. Germline assignment: CDR1 MNHEY and CDR2 SVGAGI. The CDR3 runs 14 residues. V shed 6 bases, J shed 8 bases, and the junction held 8 bases outside the gene matches. CDR3 bases: TGTGCCAGCAGCCCCGGGACAGGGTACGACACCATATATTTT. Translated: CASSPGTGYDTIYF.

The chain employs TRBV27 and TRBJ1-3; 7 bases match TRBD1. J gave up 4 bases and V 7 bases, and 7 bases lay outside the gene matches. Germline CDR1 reads MNHEY; CDR2 reads SMNVEV (reference sequence). This CDR3 has 14 residues. The CDR3 loop is CASKIDRVGNTIYF. CDR3 in DNA: TGTGCCAGCAAAATCGACAGGGTCGGAAACACCATATATTTT.

This rearrangement joins TRBV6-5 to TRBJ2-6, with D tentatively TRBD1 or TRBD2 (5 bases each). V was shortened by 0 bases and J by 4 bases, with 10 bases between the two germline ends. Germline CDR1 MNHEY, CDR2 SVGAGI. CDR3 size: 16 residues. CDR3 DNA: TGTGCCAGCAGTTACTCGACGGGGACGGGGGCCAACGTCCTGACTTTC. It is translated as CASSYSTGTGANVLTF.